The rows below give T cell receptor beta chains drawn from one sample of a study of CD8 T cells in ankylosing spondylitis. From the 5' RACE reads, TCRdb called clonotypes with MiXCR, one entry per CDR3 protein. The sample includes roughly 170,000 distinct CDR3 sequences, 9.8% seen only once; the top ten take about 15%. The specimen sequenced was blood, either unsorted or a sorted T cell fraction (not recorded which). Every receptor here comes from a female donor with ankylosing spondylitis or in good health (not recorded which). Each CDR3 is given with its conserved first and last residue. The D gene is left open where the match is weak. Clone size is stated in some rows and not others, as once, few, many or a class when expanded.

cdr3_nt	cdr3_aa	clone_size	v_call	j_call	d_call
TGTGCCAGCAGTTTATTCACAACACCCGGGAGTCAGCCCCAGCATTTT	CASSLFTTPGSQPQHF	few	TRBV28	TRBJ1-5	.
TGTGCCAGCAGCCAAGGACAGGGCGACACCATATATTTT	CASSQGQGDTIYF	.	TRBV4-2	TRBJ1-3	TRBD1
TGTGCCAGCGCCGGCGGGAACACTGAAGCTTTCTTT	CASAGGNTEAFF	.	TRBV7-9	TRBJ1-1	.
TGTGCCACCAGCAGTAGCGGACGAGATGAGCAGTTCTTC	CATSSSGRDEQFF	.	TRBV15	TRBJ2-1	.
TGCGCCAGCGGAGCGGGAGGGCCTGGGAATGAGCAGTTCTTC	CASGAGGPGNEQFF	.	TRBV4-3	TRBJ2-1	TRBD2
TGTCCCAGCAGTCATACAGGGGGAATGGATACGCAGTATTTT	CPSSHTGGMDTQYF	.	TRBV27	TRBJ2-3	TRBD1
TGCGCCAGCAGCAGGGGACCAGGCTATTGGTCACCCCTCCACTTT	CASSRGPGYWSPLHF	many	TRBV5-1	TRBJ1-6	.
TGCGCCAGCAGCCATGAACTAGGGTTTCCCAAAAACATTCAGTACTTC	CASSHELGFPKNIQYF	many	TRBV4-3	TRBJ2-4	.
TGTGCCAGCAGTAATATTACAGATACGCAGTATTTT	CASSNITDTQYF	.	TRBV6-5	TRBJ2-3	.
TGCGCCAGCAGCCAAGATAGGACGGATACGCAGTATTTT	CASSQDRTDTQYF	few	TRBV4-3	TRBJ2-3	.
TGTGCCAGCAGCTTGAACCGGAGGACCCACAATGAGCAGTTCTTC	CASSLNRRTHNEQFF	few	TRBV5-6	TRBJ2-1	.
TGCGCCAGCAGCCAAGGGACTAACCCCACCGGGGAGCTGTTTTTT	CASSQGTNPTGELFF	many	TRBV4-3	TRBJ2-2	.
TGTGCCAGCACGCTCCGGGAGTCCCTCCAAGAGACCCAGTACTTC	CASTLRESLQETQYF	.	TRBV21-1	TRBJ2-5	.
TGTGCCAGCAGCTTAGGGGCGGGGGCACTTAATGAGCAGTTCTTC	CASSLGAGALNEQFF	few	TRBV5-6	TRBJ2-1	.
TGTGCCAGCAGCTCACGAGCGACGGGGGGCTTCTACGAGCAGTACTTC	CASSSRATGGFYEQYF	.	TRBV7-8	TRBJ2-7	.
TGTGCCAGCAGCCCACAATCCGGATATACGCAGTATTTT	CASSPQSGYTQYF	few	TRBV7-7	TRBJ2-3	.
TGTGCCAGCAGTTACGACCATGCAACTAATGAAAAACTGTTTTTT	CASSYDHATNEKLFF	once	TRBV6-2/TRBV6-3	TRBJ1-4	.
TGCGCCAGCAGCTCCCGGGGCATTCCTAGCACAGATACGCAGTATTTT	CASSSRGIPSTDTQYF	few	TRBV5-1	TRBJ2-3	.
TGTGCCAGCAGTGAAACCCGAGGGTCAGGGGTTGGTCAGCCCCAGCATTTT	CASSETRGSGVGQPQHF	many	TRBV25-1	TRBJ1-5	.
TGTGCCAGCAGCTTAGCGACGAGCCAAGATACGCAGTATTTT	CASSLATSQDTQYF	few	TRBV7-6	TRBJ2-3	.
TGTGCCAGCAGTTACCTAGCATCGGACAGCGAAGAGCAGTTCTTC	CASSYLASDSEEQFF	many	TRBV6-5	TRBJ2-1	.
TGTGCCAGCAGCTACGAGACAAACCCCTACGAGCAGTACTTC	CASSYETNPYEQYF	few	TRBV13	TRBJ2-7	.
TGTGCCAGCAGCTTAAGTTTACTCGGCGGGAGGGATCATGAGCAGTTCTTC	CASSLSLLGGRDHEQFF	.	TRBV7-2	TRBJ2-1	TRBD2
TGTGCCAGCTTGGTAACTAGCGGGAGGACTGAGCAGTACTTC	CASLVTSGRTEQYF	few	TRBV2	TRBJ2-7	TRBD2
TGTGCCAGCAGTTACGGAGAGGGCATGAACACTGAAGCTTTCTTT	CASSYGEGMNTEAFF	few	TRBV6-5	TRBJ1-1	.
TGTGCCAGCAGTTTCACCACGTCCAAAAACACCGGGGAGCTGTTTTTT	CASSFTTSKNTGELFF	few	TRBV12-3/TRBV12-4	TRBJ2-2	.
TGTGCCAGCAGTTTGTCCCAAGGCGGGAGTGGGTGGGAGCAGTACTTC	CASSLSQGGSGWEQYF	many	TRBV12-3/TRBV12-4	TRBJ2-7	TRBD2
TGTGCCTGGAGAGAGCGGACCACCGATACGCAGTATTTT	CAWRERTTDTQYF	once	TRBV30	TRBJ2-3	.
TGTGCCAGCAGCTTCCTCTACAATGAGCAGTTCTTC	CASSFLYNEQFF	few	TRBV5-4	TRBJ2-1	.
TGTGCCAGCAGTGCGCAGGGGACTAACTATGGCTACACCTTC	CASSAQGTNYGYTF	few	TRBV2	TRBJ1-2	.
TGTGCCACCAGTGCCGGGACTAGCGGGTTTTACAATGAGCAGTTCTTC	CATSAGTSGFYNEQFF	.	TRBV24-1	TRBJ2-1	TRBD2
TGTGCCAGCAGCCTTACAGGGTTGAACACCGGGGAGCTGTTTTTT	CASSLTGLNTGELFF	few	TRBV5-6	TRBJ2-2	.
TGTGCCACCAGCAGAGCTGGGACAGGGGTGGATGGCTACACCTTC	CATSRAGTGVDGYTF	.	TRBV15	TRBJ1-2	TRBD1
TGCAGTGCCCCCGCTGGCCTCCTCTCCTACAATGAGCAGTTCTTC	CSAPAGLLSYNEQFF	.	TRBV20-1	TRBJ2-1	.
TGTGCCAGCAGTCCCCGGACAAAGCCTGAGGATGAGCAGTTCTTC	CASSPRTKPEDEQFF	many	TRBV7-9	TRBJ2-1	.
TGTGCCAGCAGCTTAGGTCGCGGTGGCTACAATGAGCAGTTCTTC	CASSLGRGGYNEQFF	many	TRBV11-3	TRBJ2-1	.
TGTGCCAGCAGCGTAGGGGACAGGGATGTTAGTGAGCAGTTCTTC	CASSVGDRDVSEQFF	few	TRBV9	TRBJ2-1	TRBD1
TGTGCCAGCACCATGGACAGCTCGCCCGGCTACACCTTC	CASTMDSSPGYTF	medium-sized	TRBV12-3/TRBV12-4	TRBJ1-2	.
TGTGCCAGCGGCCCGGACAGTACGAACACCGGGGAGCTGTTTTTT	CASGPDSTNTGELFF	once	TRBV12-3/TRBV12-4	TRBJ2-2	.
TGTGCCAGCAGCCTATTAGACAATGAGCAGTTCTTC	CASSLLDNEQFF	few	TRBV7-6	TRBJ2-1	.
TGTGCCAGCAGTCCGACTCCTCGCTCCTACGAGCAGTACTTC	CASSPTPRSYEQYF	many	TRBV12-3/TRBV12-4	TRBJ2-7	.
TGTGCCTGCACACCGGGACAGCACGTCGAAGCTTTCTTT	CACTPGQHVEAFF	.	TRBV30	TRBJ1-1	TRBD1
TGTGCCAGCAGTGGGGGCGAGCAGTACTTC	CASSGGEQYF	many	TRBV25-1	TRBJ2-7	.
TGCGTCAGCAGCCAAGACTTCCTACAAGGAGATACGCAGTATTTT	CVSSQDFLQGDTQYF	.	TRBV4-3	TRBJ2-3	.
TGCAGCGTTGATGGCCCACTAGCAGAGCAGTTCTTC	CSVDGPLAEQFF	many	TRBV29-1	TRBJ2-1	.
TGCGCCAGCAGCTCGACTAACTCCTACAATGAGCAGTTCTTC	CASSSTNSYNEQFF	.	TRBV5-1	TRBJ2-1	.
TGTGCCAGCAGCGGACTCAGGGGGCATACGCAGTATTTT	CASSGLRGHTQYF	.	TRBV9	TRBJ2-3	TRBD1
TGTGCCACCAGCAGCCCAGGAGCTAGCGGGAGCGAGCAGTACTTC	CATSSPGASGSEQYF	.	TRBV15	TRBJ2-7	TRBD2
TGTGCCAGCAGCCACAGACTAGCGTCTAGCACAGATACGCAGTATTTT	CASSHRLASSTDTQYF	.	TRBV27	TRBJ2-3	TRBD2
TGTGCCAGCAGTCCTACCGGCATTACATCTGAAGCTTTCTTT	CASSPTGITSEAFF	many	TRBV2	TRBJ1-1	.
TGTGCCAGCAGTTTTGGGGGAAGGCCCTACAATGAGCAGTTCTTC	CASSFGGRPYNEQFF	.	TRBV27	TRBJ2-1	.